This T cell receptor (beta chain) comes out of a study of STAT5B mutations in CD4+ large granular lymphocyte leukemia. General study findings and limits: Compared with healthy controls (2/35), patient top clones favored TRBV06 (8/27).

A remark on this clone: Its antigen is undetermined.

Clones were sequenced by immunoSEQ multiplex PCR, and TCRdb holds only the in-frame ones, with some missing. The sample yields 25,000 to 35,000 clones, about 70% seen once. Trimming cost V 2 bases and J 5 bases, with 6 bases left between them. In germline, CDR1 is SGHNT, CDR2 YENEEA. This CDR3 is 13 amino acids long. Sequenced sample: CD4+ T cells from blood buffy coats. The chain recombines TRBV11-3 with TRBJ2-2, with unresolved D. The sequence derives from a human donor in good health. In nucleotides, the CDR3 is TGTGCCAGCAGCTTATTGATGACCGGGGAGCTGTTTTTT. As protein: CASSLLMTGELFF.